Reported below is one T cell receptor (beta chain). Seattle participants joined during active infection and were tracked over time. In the original processing: Estimation of nucleated cell counts relied on the amplification of reference gene primers. Sequencing was performed with immunoSEQ multiplex PCR; in TCRdb, only in-frame clones are kept and a portion is missing. The V and J calls and clone size are taken from that table; D and trimming were inferred from the DNA. This sample yields 450,000 or so clones, of which about 91% are seen a single time; about 1.6% belongs to the top ten. The data derive from a study of blood T cell repertoires in COVID-19. Study details: The study drew acute and convalescent COVID-19 samples from the United States, Italy and Spain. From T cells, B-cell-depleted T cells, or PBMCs came the material, which was cDNA or gDNA.

The sample was peripheral blood. This TCR came from a middle-aged woman with COVID-19, enrolled during active disease.

CDR3 bases: TGTGCCACCAGTGAAACCGGGACAGGGGTGGAAAAACTGTTTTTT. Its protein is CATSETGTGVEKLFF. The V gene is TRBV24-1, the J gene TRBJ1-4; 10 bases are shared with TRBD1. V shed 4 bases, J shed 8 bases, and the junction held 6 bases outside the gene matches. CDR1 is KGHDR and CDR2 is SFDVKD in the germline V gene. This CDR3 region has 15 residues.